Each of the 17 T cell receptor beta chains below was sequenced from the same sample in a study of T-cell reconstitution after alpha-beta-depleted transplantation in children. Researchers prepared the TCRbeta library using unique molecular identifiers, the study reports. TCRdb reprocessed the PCR reads via MiXCR and lists one record per CDR3 protein. The sample contains 90,000 to 130,000 distinct CDR3 sequences, around 10% of which appear only once. The sample consisted of PBMCs from the stem cell graft donor, taken from the stem cell graft. The receptors derive from a human donor who donated a stem cell graft to a child with acute lymphoblastic leukemia.

This clonotype appeared many times. The CDR3 protein is CASSPRGDTQYF. The DNA for the CDR3 is TGTGCCAGCAGTCCCCGGGGAGATACGCAGTATTTT. The chain is built from TRBV12-3 or TRBV12-4 and TRBJ2-3; tentative D call: TRBD2 (5 bases). The length of the CDR3 is 12 residues. V was trimmed by 5 bases and J by 5 bases, leaving 8 bases between them.

Many counts were recorded for this clonotype. The rearrangement links TRBV29-1 to TRBJ1-1; TRBD1 might be the D (5 bases). The CDR3 extends over 13 amino acids. In germline, CDR1 is SQVTM, CDR2 ANQGSEA. The V and J ends lost 6 bases and 4 bases respectively, with 15 bases between them. The CDR3 is CSVETGVGTEAFF. The CDR3 DNA sequence: TGCAGCGTGGAAACAGGAGTAGGCACTGAAGCTTTCTTT.

This clonotype was detected many times. This chain uses TRBV9 with TRBJ2-2; no clear D. The length of the CDR3 is 12 residues. Germline V gene data show CDR1 as SGDLS and CDR2 as YYNGEE. V shed 1 base and J shed 6 bases, with 4 bases lying between them. DNA for the CDR3: TGTGCCAGCAGCGTACGACCCGGGGAGCTGTTTTTT. It codes for CASSVRPGELFF.

This clonotype showed up many times. This chain links TRBV9 with TRBJ2-3, with D possibly called TRBD1 or TRBD2 (5 bases each). CDR1 SGDLS and CDR2 YYNGEE come from the germline V gene. This CDR3 comprises 15 residues. The V end was cut by 1 base, the J end by 0 bases, with 9 bases between. The CDR3 region is CASSVRDASTDTQYF. The CDR3 DNA reads TGTGCCAGCAGCGTAAGGGACGCAAGCACAGATACGCAGTATTTT.

This clonotype came up many times. This chain links TRBV4-3 with TRBJ1-2; 9 bases are shared with TRBD1. The J segment lost 6 bases and the V segment lost 4 bases, leaving 6 bases of the junction unmatched. The germline gives CDR1 LGHNA, CDR2 YSLEER. The CDR3 covers 14 residues. CDR3 in amino acids: CASSPLGQGNGYTF. The CDR3 region has the DNA TGCGCCAGCAGCCCCCTTGGACAGGGGAATGGCTACACCTTC.

This clonotype has at least ten counts. This chain uses TRBV12-3 or TRBV12-4 with TRBJ1-2; 9 bases match TRBD1. The V and J ends lost 4 bases and 5 bases, in that order; junction bases with no gene match: 8. The CDR3 consists of 15 residues. The CDR3 loop reads CASSYPPGQGYGYTF. CDR3 nucleotide sequence: TGTGCCAGCAGTTACCCTCCGGGACAGGGATATGGCTACACCTTC.

This clonotype was seen ten or more times. V is TRBV4-3 and J is TRBJ2-5; no clear D. The germline V gene has CDR1 LGHNA and CDR2 YSLEER. The CDR3 sequence is 14 residues long. With 1 base removed from V and 7 bases from J, the gap between germline ends came to 13 bases. The CDR3, as DNA: TGCGCCAGCAGCCAAGGGGCTAAGATTGGGACCCAGTACTTC. It codes for CASSQGAKIGTQYF.

The sample holds many counts of this clonotype. V and J are TRBV6-5 and TRBJ2-2, with D possibly TRBD2 on 6 matching bases. Germline values: CDR1 MNHEY, CDR2 SVGAGI. V was clipped by 5 bases and J by 2 bases, with 12 bases between them. This CDR3 spans 15 amino acids. CDR3 coding DNA: TGTGCCAGCAGTCCCGGGACTCCAAACACCGGGGAGCTGTTTTTT. Translated: CASSPGTPNTGELFF.

The table lists this clonotype with many counts. V gene TRBV6-4 combines with J gene TRBJ1-2; 7 nucleotides agree with TRBD1. There are 17 residues in the CDR3. V trimming: 3 bases; J trimming: 5 bases; junction bases outside the gene matches: 15. The germline V gene has CDR1 MRHNA and CDR2 SNTAGT. CDR3 coding DNA: TGTGCCAGCAGTGAACATCCTCGGGACAGAGGACCGTATGGCTACACCTTC. Its translation: CASSEHPRDRGPYGYTF.

There are many counts of this clonotype. This chain connects TRBV12-3 or TRBV12-4 to TRBJ2-3, with a possible D match to TRBD1 (5 bases). This CDR3 is 13 amino acids long. Between the trimmed V and J ends, which lost 6 bases and 5 bases, there was a span of 12 bases. This chain's CDR3 is CASSPNQGDTQYF. CDR3 nucleotides: TGTGCCAGCAGCCCCAACCAGGGAGATACGCAGTATTTT.

This clonotype was counted many times. This rearrangement joins TRBV6-1 to TRBJ2-2; a weak D match, TRBD2 (6 bases). The germline V and J ends were trimmed by 8 bases and 6 bases, with 19 bases remaining between them. There are 15 residues in the CDR3. The V gene's germline CDR1 is MNHNS and CDR2 SASEGT. The CDR3 spells CASARRGGGAGELFF. The CDR3 DNA reads TGTGCCAGCGCCCGGCGGGGCGGAGGGGCCGGGGAGCTGTTTTTT.

This clonotype has ten or more counts. The chain recombines TRBV7-6 with TRBJ2-7, with D possibly being TRBD2 (5 bases). CDR1 is SGHVS and CDR2 is FNYEAQ in the germline V gene. CDR3 size: 12 residues. Trimming stripped 0 bases from V and 5 bases from J, with 5 bases between. DNA of the CDR3: TGTGCCAGCAGCTTAGCCGGGGACGAGCAGTACTTC. It codes for CASSLAGDEQYF.

This clonotype was seen ten or more times. The chain recombines TRBV12-3 or TRBV12-4 with TRBJ1-1; TRBD1 agrees at 8 bases. The CDR3 contains 14 residues. J lost 0 bases, V lost 5 bases, and 2 bases had no gene match. CDR3 amino acids: CASSQGAMNTEAFF. The CDR3 DNA is TGTGCCAGCAGTCAGGGGGCGATGAACACTGAAGCTTTCTTT.

This clonotype came up many times. V gene TRBV7-2 combines with J gene TRBJ2-5; 9 positions agree with TRBD2. Looked up from germline, CDR1 is SGHTA and CDR2 is FQGNSA. J gave up 5 bases and V 1 base, and 2 bases lay outside the gene matches. This CDR3 has 14 amino acids. The CDR3 loop reads CASSLGTSVETQYF. As DNA, the CDR3 is TGTGCCAGCAGCTTAGGGACTAGCGTGGAGACCCAGTACTTC.

This clonotype was detected many times. The V and J genes are TRBV10-3 and TRBJ2-1; D remains ambiguous. Trimming pared 2 bases from V and 5 bases from J, leaving 13 bases between. CDR1 and CDR2 from the germline V gene are ENHRY and SYGVKD. The CDR3 covers 15 residues. In DNA form, the CDR3 reads TGTGCCATCAGTGAGGCTGGAGCCCCCAACAATGAGCAGTTCTTC. Protein product: CAISEAGAPNNEQFF.

This clonotype has ten or more counts. The gene calls are TRBV6-1 and TRBJ2-5, with D unresolved. This CDR3 contains 14 residues. Trimming stripped 6 bases from V and 7 bases from J, with 18 bases between. In germline, CDR1 is MNHNS, CDR2 SASEGT. For the CDR3, the DNA is TGTGCCAGCAGACCTCTGATGGGCCAGGCGACCCAGTACTTC. Translation: CASRPLMGQATQYF.

There are many counts of this clonotype. This rearrangement joins TRBV7-2 to TRBJ1-2; D is perhaps TRBD1 (5 bases). Trimming took 6 bases from V and 7 from J, leaving 15 bases between them. In germline, CDR1 is SGHTA, CDR2 FQGNSA. This CDR3 has 13 amino acids. CDR3 DNA: TGTGCCAGCAGAGCGGGGCTGAATGGTGGCTACACCTTC. Protein sequence: CASRAGLNGGYTF.